These 30 T cell receptor beta chains originate from one sample sequenced in a study of blood T cell repertoires in COVID-19. Using immunoSEQ multiplex PCR, the repertoire was profiled, and TCRdb retains in-frame clones only, with some absent. The table has fewer than 100,000 clones, roughly 85% seen once; the top ten hold 40% to 55%. Sample: peripheral blood. The receptors were sampled from a human donor in a cohort sampled during active COVID-19.

This clone was seen just once. The chain employs TRBV5-5 and TRBJ2-7; 9 bases line up with TRBD1. CDR3 length equals 16 residues. The V segment lost 3 bases and the J segment 5 bases; nucleotides outside the gene matches: 12. Germline V gene data show CDR1 as SGHKS and CDR2 as YYEKEE (reference sequence). CDR3 in amino acids: CASSYYMGQGTDEQYF. CDR3 DNA sequence: TGTGCCAGCAGCTACTACATGGGACAGGGAACGGACGAGCAGTACTTC.

The chain recombines TRBV5-8 with TRBJ1-2; 11 bases are shared with TRBD1. The CDR3 extends over 16 amino acids. Germline lookup yields CDR1 SGHTS and CDR2 YDEGEE. V trimming: 3 bases; J trimming: 8 bases; junction bases outside the gene matches: 12. The CDR3 bases are TGTGCCAGCAGCTACCGGGACAGGGGGGTTTTTAGAGGCTACACCTTC. This gives the protein CASSYRDRGVFRGYTF. Full variable domain (missing parts from reference TRBV5-8 and TRBJ1-2): EAGVTQSPTHLIKTRGQQATLRCSPISGHTSVYWYQQALGLGLQFLLWYDEGEERNRGNFPPRFSGRQFPNYSSELNVNALELEDSALYLCASSYRDRGVFRGYTFGSGTRLTVV.

This chain joins TRBV3-1 (or the pseudogene TRBV3-2) and TRBJ1-5; D might be TRBD1 (5 bases). Germline V gene sequence: CDR1 LGHDT, CDR2 YNNKEL (reference sequence). V was shortened by 1 base and J by 1 base, with 14 bases between the two germline ends. This CDR3 has 17 amino acids. The CDR3 nucleotides are TGTGCCAGCAGCCAAGGGGCAGGGTGTGGGAGCAATCAGCCCCAGCATTTT. Encoded protein: CASSQGAGCGSNQPQHF.

V and J are TRBV18 and TRBJ1-1; D is unresolved. The CDR3 is 14 amino acids. Germline loops: CDR1 KGHSH, CDR2 LQKENI. V lost 2 bases and J 1 base, leaving 8 bases between the germline ends. The chain's CDR3 is CASSPFSENTEAFF. CDR3 coding DNA: TGTGCCAGCTCACCATTCAGTGAGAACACTGAAGCTTTCTTT.

The V and J genes are TRBV5-8 and TRBJ2-1; D is unclear. Trimming took 6 bases from V and 0 from J, leaving 13 bases between them. The germline V gene encodes CDR1 SGHTS and CDR2 YDEGEE. The length of the CDR3 is 15 residues. CDR3 region: CASTLGRSSYNEQFF. CDR3 sequence (DNA): TGTGCCAGCACCCTGGGCAGAAGCTCCTACAATGAGCAGTTCTTC.

The V and J genes are TRBV6-2 or TRBV6-3 and TRBJ2-1; 9 bases map to TRBD2. Trimming took 5 bases from V and 0 from J; bases not matched to a gene: 2. The V gene's germline CDR1 is MNHEY and CDR2 SVGEGT. This CDR3 comprises 15 residues. The CDR3 DNA sequence: TGTGCCAGCAGTAATAGCGGGAGCTCCTACAATGAGCAGTTCTTC. Protein: CASSNSGSSYNEQFF.

The rearrangement joins TRBV6-5 to TRBJ2-5; 10 bases line up with TRBD1. This CDR3 spans 15 amino acids. Germline V gives CDR1 MNHEY, CDR2 SVGAGI. Germline trimming cut 7 bases from V and 5 bases from J; bases unmatched to any gene: 10. The CDR3 bases are TGTGCCAGCAACCCGACAGGGGGCGCCTGGGAGACCCAGTACTTC. Encoded protein: CASNPTGGAWETQYF.

The rearrangement uses TRBV7-2 and TRBJ2-6; possibly TRBD1 for D (5 bases). Germline CDR1 and CDR2: SGHTA and FQGNSA. Trimming stripped 1 base from V and 2 bases from J, with 6 bases between. The CDR3 has 15 residues. DNA for the CDR3: TGTGCCAGCAGCTTAGGGGGCGCTGGGGCCAACGTCCTGACTTTC. This encodes CASSLGGAGANVLTF. The entire variable domain, with the rest obtained from reference TRBV7-2 and TRBJ2-6, is as follows: GAGVSQSPSNKVTEKGKDVELRCDPISGHTALYWYRQSLGQGLEFLIYFQGNSAPDKSGLPSDRFSAERTGGSVSTLTIQRTQQEDSAVYLCASSLGGAGANVLTFGAGSRLTVL.

V is TRBV6-5 and J is TRBJ1-5; tentative D call: TRBD1 (6 bases). The CDR3 has 13 amino acids. The V and J ends lost 8 bases and 5 bases respectively, with 13 bases between them. The germline V gene has CDR1 MNHEY and CDR2 SVGAGI. The CDR3 here is CASGQGLDQPQHF. The CDR3 nucleotides read TGTGCCAGCGGCCAGGGGTTGGATCAGCCCCAGCATTTT.

V is TRBV6-6 and J is TRBJ2-5; the D is unclear. This CDR3 spans 12 amino acids. The germline V gene encodes CDR1 MNHNY and CDR2 SVGAGI (reference sequence). V was cut by 2 bases and J by 7 bases, with 8 bases left in between. The CDR3 is CASSYLVGTQYF. The DNA for the CDR3 is TGTGCCAGCAGTTACCTAGTTGGGACCCAGTACTTC.

The chain carries TRBV7-2 and TRBJ2-2; no clear D gene. The V and J ends lost 3 bases and 1 base respectively, with 6 bases between them. CDR3 length: 14 residues. Germline CDR1 and CDR2: SGHTA and FQGNSA. CDR3 DNA sequence: TGTGCCAGCAGCTTCACCAGGAACACCGGGGAGCTGTTTTTT. Its protein product is CASSFTRNTGELFF.

This chain connects TRBV2 to TRBJ1-5, with 7 bases identical to TRBD1. The CDR3 sequence is 14 residues long. The junction had 4 bases not matched to a gene; V was cut back by 5 bases and J by 3 bases. CDR1 is SNHLY and CDR2 is FYNNEI in the germline V gene. The CDR3 DNA reads as TGTGCCAGCAGTTTACAGGGGTCCAATCAGCCCCAGCATTTT. Protein: CASSLQGSNQPQHF. Variable domain in full (rest from reference TRBV2 and TRBJ1-5): EPEVTQTPSHQVTQMGQEVILRCVPISNHLYFYWYRQILGQKVEFLVSFYNNEISEKSEIFDDQFSVERPDGSNFTLKIRSTKLEDSAMYFCASSLQGSNQPQHFGDGTRLSIL.

The J gene is TRBJ2-5, the V gene TRBV30; D possibly corresponds to TRBD2 (5 bases). The CDR3 runs 15 residues. V lost 5 bases and J lost 3, with 19 bases in between. CDR1 and CDR2 (germline): GTSNPN, SVGIG (reference sequence). The CDR3 region has the DNA TGTGCCTGGGAGGAGAACACTAGATTAAAAGAGACCCAGTACTTC. It translates to CAWEENTRLKETQYF.

This CDR3 is CASSQYQGSQETQYF. The DNA for the CDR3 is TGTGCCAGCAGCCAGTATCAGGGGAGCCAAGAGACCCAGTACTTC. This chain links TRBV7-6 with TRBJ2-5; perhaps TRBD1 as D (6 bases). The CDR3 extends over 15 amino acids. Deletions cut 5 bases from V and 1 base from J, with 14 bases between. Germline CDR1 reads SGHVS; CDR2 reads FNYEAQ.

This clone was seen only once. J is TRBJ2-1 and V is TRBV7-9; no definite D call. The CDR3 is 14 amino acids. V lost 3 bases and J lost 0, with 6 bases in between. CDR1 and CDR2 from the germline V gene are SEHNR and FQNEAQ (reference sequence). Written as DNA, the CDR3 is TGTGCCAGCAGCTTGTCATTCTCCTACAATGAGCAGTTCTTC. It specifies CASSLSFSYNEQFF. The whole variable domain, filled in from reference TRBV7-9 and TRBJ2-1, reads DTGVSQNPRHKITKRGQNVTFRCDPISEHNRLYWYRQTLGQGPEFLTYFQNEAQLEKSRLLSDRFSAERPKGSFSTLEIQRTEQGDSAMYLCASSLSFSYNEQFFGPGTRLTVL.

The chain recombines TRBV18 with TRBJ2-5, with D maybe TRBD1 (6 bases). V shed 1 base and J shed 3 bases, with 24 bases lying between them. This CDR3 region has 19 residues. CDR1 and CDR2 (germline): KGHSH, LQKENI. CDR3: CASSPRQRMGASGEETQYF. In DNA form, the CDR3 reads TGTGCCAGCTCACCACGGCAGAGGATGGGGGCGAGTGGCGAAGAGACCCAGTACTTC. The full variable domain, with the rest looked up from reference TRBV18 and TRBJ2-5, is NAGVMQNPRHLVRRRGQEARLRCSPMKGHSHVYWYRQLPEEGLKFMVYLQKENIIDESGMPKERFSAEFPKEGPSILRIQQVVRGDSAAYFCASSPRQRMGASGEETQYFGPGTRLLVL.

This sequence joins TRBV2 and TRBJ1-2; a weak D match, TRBD1 (5 bases). The germline CDR1 and CDR2 sequences are SNHLY and FYNNEI. V shed 2 bases and J shed 6 bases, with 10 bases lying between them. The CDR3 has 13 amino acids. The CDR3 DNA is TGTGCCAGCAGTGAATCGCGGGGGGATGGCTACACCTTC. It is translated as CASSESRGDGYTF. Full variable domain (missing parts from reference TRBV2 and TRBJ1-2): EPEVTQTPSHQVTQMGQEVILRCVPISNHLYFYWYRQILGQKVEFLVSFYNNEISEKSEIFDDQFSVERPDGSNFTLKIRSTKLEDSAMYFCASSESRGDGYTFGSGTRLTVV.

J is TRBJ1-1 and V is TRBV7-9, with TRBD1 as a possible D gene (6 bases). Germline V gene lookup returns CDR1 SEHNR and CDR2 FQNEAQ (reference sequence). The CDR3 covers 14 residues. Trimming removed 5 bases from V and 7 bases from J, with 17 bases in between. Here the CDR3 reads CASSAQTGFGEAFF. CDR3 in DNA: TGTGCCAGCAGCGCCCAGACAGGCTTCGGTGAAGCTTTCTTT.

The chain joins TRBV18 to TRBJ2-1; 8 positions match TRBD2. The germline V gene encodes CDR1 KGHSH and CDR2 LQKENI. The CDR3 is made up of 14 amino acids. The trim removed 5 bases at V and 2 bases at J, leaving 2 bases unmatched. The CDR3 spells CASSVAGPYNEQFF. The CDR3 DNA is TGTGCCAGCTCAGTAGCGGGGCCCTACAATGAGCAGTTCTTC.

The chain employs TRBV6-5 and TRBJ2-7, with 11 positions matching TRBD2. This CDR3 is 14 amino acids long. The germline V gene encodes CDR1 MNHEY and CDR2 SVGAGI. J lost 7 bases, V lost 2 bases, and 4 bases had no gene match. The CDR3 region is CASSYGTSGSEQYF. CDR3 coding DNA: TGTGCCAGCAGTTACGGGACTAGCGGTAGTGAGCAGTACTTC.

This chain joins TRBV6-2 or TRBV6-3 and TRBJ1-1; D not resolved. Germline loops: CDR1 MNHEY, CDR2 SVGEGT. Between the trimmed V and J ends, which lost 2 bases and 4 bases, there was a span of 11 bases. The CDR3 length is 14 residues. The CDR3 sequence: CASSYPPRSTEAFF. As DNA, the CDR3 is TGTGCCAGCAGTTACCCCCCCCGGAGCACTGAAGCTTTCTTT.

The genes are TRBV30 and TRBJ1-1; 7 bases line up with TRBD1. The V segment lost 3 bases and the J segment 2 bases; nucleotides outside the gene matches: 3. The CDR3 is 13 residues long. The V gene's germline CDR1 is GTSNPN and CDR2 SVGIG (reference sequence). The CDR3 sequence is CAWRTGFNTEAFF. The CDR3 region has the DNA TGTGCCTGGAGGACAGGGTTCAACACTGAAGCTTTCTTT. Combining the CDR3 with reference TRBV30 and TRBJ1-1 gives the whole variable domain SQTIHQWPATLVQPVGSPLSLECTVEGTSNPNLYWYRQAAGRGLQLLFYSVGIGQISSEVPQNLSASRPQDRQFILSSKKLLLSDSGFYLCAWRTGFNTEAFFGQGTRLTVV.

This chain connects TRBV18 to TRBJ2-7; D not resolved. Germline V gene lookup returns CDR1 KGHSH and CDR2 LQKENI. The CDR3 runs to 13 residues. The V gene lost 2 bases and the J gene lost 6 bases, with 11 bases spanning the gap. The CDR3 region has the DNA TGTGCCAGCTCACCAAGCAGGCTGGTCGAGCAGTACTTC. Translating gives CASSPSRLVEQYF. Using reference TRBV18 and TRBJ2-7 for the parts outside the CDR3, the full variable domain is NAGVMQNPRHLVRRRGQEARLRCSPMKGHSHVYWYRQLPEEGLKFMVYLQKENIIDESGMPKERFSAEFPKEGPSILRIQQVVRGDSAAYFCASSPSRLVEQYFGPGTRLTVT.

This chain joins TRBV7-3 and TRBJ2-7; TRBD2 matches 10 bases. From germline, CDR1 is SGHTA and CDR2 FQGTGA. The CDR3 length is 16 residues. The V and J ends lost 5 bases and 0 bases, in that order; junction bases with no gene match: 7. For the CDR3, the DNA is TGTGCCAGCAGCCTCACCCCTAGCGGGAGCTCCTACGAGCAGTACTTC. Amino acids: CASSLTPSGSSYEQYF. Together with reference TRBV7-3 and TRBJ2-7, the CDR3 gives the full variable domain: GAGVSQTPSNKVTEKGKYVELRCDPISGHTALYWYRQSLGQGPEFLIYFQGTGAADDSGLPNDRFFAVRPEGSVSTLKIQRTERGDSAVYLCASSLTPSGSSYEQYFGPGTRLTVT.

This clone was seen more than once but under ten times. The chain couples TRBV11-2 to TRBJ2-3, with D possibly being TRBD2 (5 bases). Germline V gene lookup returns CDR1 SGHAT and CDR2 FQNNGV. V dropped 5 bases and J dropped 0 bases, with 9 bases sitting between them. The CDR3 spans 14 residues. The CDR3 DNA sequence: TGTGCCAGCAGCCACGAGCGGAGCACAGATACGCAGTATTTT. Amino acid sequence: CASSHERSTDTQYF. The variable domain in full, with the rest retrieved from reference TRBV11-2 and TRBJ2-3, is EAGVAQSPRYKIIEKRQSVAFWCNPISGHATLYWYQQILGQGPKLLIQFQNNGVVDDSQLPKDRFSAERLKGVDSTLKIQPAKLEDSAVYLCASSHERSTDTQYFGPGTRLTVL.

The chain is built from TRBV3-1 (or the pseudogene TRBV3-2) and TRBJ2-2; weak D call: TRBD2 (7 bases). Germline CDR1 reads LGHDT; CDR2 reads YNNKEL (reference sequence). V shed 0 bases and J shed 0 bases, with 17 bases lying between them. The CDR3 consists of 19 residues. CDR3 in DNA: TGTGCCAGCAGCCAAGATCGGGCGGGGGCGCCCTCGAACACCGGGGAGCTGTTTTTT. Its protein product is CASSQDRAGAPSNTGELFF.

The chain links TRBV9 to TRBJ1-3; 9 bases fit TRBD1. Germline loops: CDR1 SGDLS, CDR2 YYNGEE. V was clipped by 4 bases and J by 3 bases; unmatched bases: 2. The CDR3 runs 14 residues. CDR3 DNA sequence: TGTGCCAGCAGCTTGGACAGGGGTGGAAACACCATATATTTT. It codes for CASSLDRGGNTIYF.

J is TRBJ1-1 and V is TRBV11-3, with 7 nucleotides matching TRBD1. Germline V gene data show CDR1 as SGHNT and CDR2 as YENEEA. V lost 5 bases, J lost 6 bases, and 12 bases stayed unmatched. CDR3 length: 15 amino acids. This CDR3 is CASSPRVTGIAEAFF. In nucleotides, the CDR3 is TGTGCCAGCAGCCCTAGGGTGACAGGGATCGCTGAAGCTTTCTTT.

The chain couples TRBV11-3 to TRBJ2-1, with 9 bases fitting TRBD2. CDR1 and CDR2 from the germline V gene are SGHNT and YENEEA. The CDR3 has 15 residues. V was clipped by 2 bases and J by 4 bases; unmatched bases: 3. CDR3 DNA: TGTGCCAGCAGCTTAAGGACTAGCGAATACAATGAGCAGTTCTTC. Residues: CASSLRTSEYNEQFF.

The chain joins TRBV15 to TRBJ1-2; TRBD1 is a possible D gene (5 bases). Germline loops: CDR1 LNHNV, CDR2 YYDKDF (reference sequence). Trimming stripped 1 base from V and 0 bases from J, with 9 bases between. This CDR3 comprises 15 residues. The CDR3 spells CATSRGRGPNYGYTF. CDR3 nucleotide sequence: TGTGCCACCAGCAGAGGGAGGGGCCCTAACTATGGCTACACCTTC.